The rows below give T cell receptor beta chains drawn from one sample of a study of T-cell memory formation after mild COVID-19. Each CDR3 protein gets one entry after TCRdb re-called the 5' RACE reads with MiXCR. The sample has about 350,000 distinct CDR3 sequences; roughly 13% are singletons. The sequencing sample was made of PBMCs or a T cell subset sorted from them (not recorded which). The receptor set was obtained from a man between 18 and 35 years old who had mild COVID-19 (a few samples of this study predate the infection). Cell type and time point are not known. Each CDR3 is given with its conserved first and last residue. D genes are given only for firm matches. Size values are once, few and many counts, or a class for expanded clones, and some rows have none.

TGTGCCAGCAGCGTAGGACAGGGCCAGGGCACCGGGGAGCTGTTTTTT CASSVGQGQGTGELFF TRBD1 TRBV7-8 . TRBJ2-2
TGTGCCAGCAGTGAAGATCCGGGACAGAGCACCGGGGAGCTGTTTTTT CASSEDPGQSTGELFF TRBD1 TRBV25-1 . TRBJ2-2
TGCGCCAGCAGCTTGCCCGGGGTAACTGAAGCTTTCTTT CASSLPGVTEAFF . TRBV5-1 . TRBJ1-1
TGCAGTGCTAGAACTGGGACAGGCGGAGATACGCAGTATTTT CSARTGTGGDTQYF TRBD1 TRBV20-1 few TRBJ2-3
TGTGCCAGTAGAACAGGAAGCTCCTACAATGAGCAGTTCTTC CASRTGSSYNEQFF . TRBV19 few TRBJ2-1
TGTGCCAGCAGTGTACAGGGTGGGGATACGCAGTATTTT CASSVQGGDTQYF . TRBV6-4 few TRBJ2-3
TGTGCCAGCAGCCCCCTGATGTCCGAACTGTTTTTT CASSPLMSELFF . TRBV7-9 few TRBJ1-4
TGCGCCAGCAGCGCACAGGTTTCCGGGGAGCTGTTTTTT CASSAQVSGELFF . TRBV5-1 many TRBJ2-2
TGTGCCAGCAGTGCTACAGGGGCAACGGAAGCTTTCTTT CASSATGATEAFF TRBD1 TRBV25-1 . TRBJ1-1
TGTGCCAGCAGCCACGGCCCCGAACTAGCGGGGGTTACCTACGAGCAGTACTTC CASSHGPELAGVTYEQYF TRBD2 TRBV4-2 . TRBJ2-7
TGTGCCAGCAGCCAAGAAGATAGTCTGGGACAGGGGGCAATCGGGGAGCTGTTTTTT CASSQEDSLGQGAIGELFF TRBD1 TRBV4-2 few TRBJ2-2
TGTGCCAGCAGGCCCCCCTCGGACAGGCCGGCTTGGGATGAGCAGTTCTTC CASRPPSDRPAWDEQFF TRBD1 TRBV7-2 . TRBJ2-1
TGTGCCAGCTTGGACAGGGGGTATGAGCAGTTCTTC CASLDRGYEQFF TRBD1 TRBV11-2 . TRBJ2-1
TGCGCCAGCAGCTTGGAGGCGGGTCCGTACAATGAGCAGTTCTTC CASSLEAGPYNEQFF . TRBV5-1 few TRBJ2-1
TGCAGTGCTAGAGATTCGGAAGGAATCTCGAGCTCCTACAATGAGCAGTTCTTC CSARDSEGISSSYNEQFF . TRBV20-1 few TRBJ2-1
TGTGCCAGCAGCCCTCAGGGGCTGGGTGAGCAGTACTTC CASSPQGLGEQYF . TRBV7-2 many TRBJ2-7
TGTGCCATCAGTGATCCCCGAGGGAACAGTCCTCGGTTACGTGGCTACACCTTC CAISDPRGNSPRLRGYTF . TRBV10-3 . TRBJ1-2
TGTGCCAGCACTGTGGGGTTTACTAATGAAAAACTGTTTTTT CASTVGFTNEKLFF . TRBV6-2/TRBV6-3 few TRBJ1-4
TGCGCCAGCTCCCTGACCAATTCCGGCACTGAAGCTTTCTTT CASSLTNSGTEAFF . TRBV5-1 . TRBJ1-1
TGTGCCAGCAGGGGGTTCGAGACCCAGTACTTC CASRGFETQYF . TRBV5-8 many TRBJ2-5
TGTGCCAGCTCACCAGCAGGGGTTGGTGAAAAACTGTTTTTT CASSPAGVGEKLFF . TRBV18 . TRBJ1-4
TGTGCCAGCAGTTCCAGGCCCAATGAGCAGTTCTTC CASSSRPNEQFF . TRBV6-5 few TRBJ2-1
TGTGCCAGCAGTGGGGAAGGGGGGATACCCCTCCACTTT CASSGEGGIPLHF . TRBV2 . TRBJ1-6
TGTGCCAGCAGTTATAATTTCGTCGTGGAGGGGGGAATTTGGAACATTCAGTACTTC CASSYNFVVEGGIWNIQYF . TRBV6-6 . TRBJ2-4
TGCGCCAGCAGCGTACGCTGGACTGAGCAGTTCTTC CASSVRWTEQFF . TRBV5-1 . TRBJ2-1
TGTGCCAGCAGCCCAAGACTAGATCCAGATACGCAGTATTTT CASSPRLDPDTQYF . TRBV7-9 few TRBJ2-3
TGTGCCAGCAGCTTGGTCGGGACAGGCCCAGGTTATGGCTACACCTTC CASSLVGTGPGYGYTF TRBD1 TRBV5-6 few TRBJ1-2
TGTGCCAGCAGTCTACAGGGGGTCCACACAGATACGCAGTATTTT CASSLQGVHTDTQYF TRBD1 TRBV6-5 . TRBJ2-3
TGTGCCAGCACCAAGACCCACACGACTAGCGGGGATAACGAGCAGTACTTC CASTKTHTTSGDNEQYF TRBD2 TRBV7-3 . TRBJ2-7
TGCGCCAGCAGTCAATCCAGGGGAGCCGGGGAGCTGTTTTTT CASSQSRGAGELFF . TRBV23-1 few TRBJ2-2
TGCGCCAGCAGTTTCAGGGACGTCGATTCACCCCTCCACTTT CASSFRDVDSPLHF . TRBV5-1 few TRBJ1-6
TGTGCCAGCAGCCCCCGGTGGGGTGCGGAGACCCAGTACTTC CASSPRWGAETQYF . TRBV7-2 many TRBJ2-5
TGCGCCAGCAGCAAAGGACAGGAGGGCGATGAAGCTTTCTTT CASSKGQEGDEAFF TRBD1 TRBV5-1 . TRBJ1-1
TGTGCCAGCACGGATGCCGGGGAGCTGTTTTTT CASTDAGELFF . TRBV19 many TRBJ2-2
TGTGCCAGCAGTTACTTTGGTCCTAACTCTGGAAACACCATATATTTT CASSYFGPNSGNTIYF . TRBV6-5 few TRBJ1-3
TGTGCCAGCAGCTTAGGGGGGCTTGAGCAGTTCTTC CASSLGGLEQFF . TRBV13 many TRBJ2-1
TGTGCCAGCGAGCCCTCACCCCGACAATCCGGCTACACCTTC CASEPSPRQSGYTF . TRBV6-1 . TRBJ1-2
TGTGCCAGCAGCCCCACACGGCCTTCCCGCGGGGAGCTGTTTTTT CASSPTRPSRGELFF . TRBV14 . TRBJ2-2
TGTGCCAGCAGCCCCAGGGCGGGGGGCACAGATACGCAGTATTTT CASSPRAGGTDTQYF TRBD2 TRBV7-2 . TRBJ2-3
TGTGCCAGCAGTTTTGGTCCGAGGGGCTTCGCCTACACCTTC CASSFGPRGFAYTF . TRBV12-3/TRBV12-4 . TRBJ1-2
TGTGCCAGCAGCCCAAGGCGGGTAGCGGGGGTGTACCCCTACGAGCAGTACTTC CASSPRRVAGVYPYEQYF TRBD2 TRBV7-2 . TRBJ2-7
TGTGCCAGCAGCTTGTTGGCGGGGGGGCGCTTCAGCCCAGATACGCAGTATTTT CASSLLAGGRFSPDTQYF TRBD2 TRBV5-6 . TRBJ2-3
TGCGCCAGCAGCCAGGGGGACAGGGAAGGCGAAAAACTGTTTTTT CASSQGDREGEKLFF TRBD1 TRBV4-3 . TRBJ1-4
TGCGCCAGCAGCGGATCCGGGACAGTCACAGATACGCAGTATTTT CASSGSGTVTDTQYF TRBD1 TRBV5-1 few TRBJ2-3
TGTGCCAGCAGTTACCTACCTAGCTATTACAATGAGCAGTTCTTC CASSYLPSYYNEQFF . TRBV6-6 many TRBJ2-1
TGTGCCAGCAGCCGATCGTCGCAGGGTTACGAGCAGTACTTC CASSRSSQGYEQYF . TRBV3-1 . TRBJ2-7
TGTGCCAGCAGAAGCGGGCGTTATTGGGGGAGCACTGAAGCTTTCTTT CASRSGRYWGSTEAFF . TRBV6-5 . TRBJ1-1
TGTGCCAGCAGCTATGGGACGATCACTGAAGCTTTCTTT CASSYGTITEAFF . TRBV6-2/TRBV6-3 . TRBJ1-1
TGTGCCACCATGCTGGAATCGAACACCGGGGAGCTGCTTTTT CATMLESNTGELLF . TRBV24-1 . TRBJ2-2
TGTGCCAGCTCTTCTGCGTCTAACTATGGCTACACCTTC CASSSASNYGYTF . TRBV6-5 few TRBJ1-2
TGTGCCAGCAGCGACTCGGGGCGGAGCACAGATACGCAGTATTTT CASSDSGRSTDTQYF . TRBV7-9 many TRBJ2-3
TGTGCCAGCAGTTATCTGGCGGCAGAGTACAATGAGCAGTTCTTC CASSYLAAEYNEQFF . TRBV6-5 . TRBJ2-1
TGTGCCAGCAGCTTAGTAGGACAGGCAAACTATGGCTACACCTTC CASSLVGQANYGYTF TRBD1 TRBV7-2 . TRBJ1-2
TGTGCCAGCAGCTTAGCGCGCGGGGGTGCTTCACCCCTCCACTTT CASSLARGGASPLHF . TRBV7-9 . TRBJ1-6
TGCGCCAGCAGCTTGAACAGCAAACCCCCGGGGACCCAGTACTTC CASSLNSKPPGTQYF . TRBV5-1 few TRBJ2-5